This T cell receptor (beta chain) stems from a study of response to subunit inactivated influenza vaccine. Findings and caveats of the study: The authors offered the suggestion that each seasonal influenza vaccination recruits few new T cells.

V dropped 5 bases and J dropped 0; count of bases not matched to a gene: 4. The CDR3 has 16 residues. This clonotype was recorded a few times. Antigen specificity is unknown. TCRdb fed the RT-PCR reads into MiXCR, producing one record per CDR3 protein. Of approximately 500,000 distinct CDR3 sequences listed, around 13% are singletons. The J gene is TRBJ1-1, the V gene TRBV12-3 or TRBV12-4, with 12 positions matching TRBD1. The sequence was obtained from a man in his forties or fifties who received an inactivated influenza vaccine. The sample was PBMCs from blood, taken more than 35 days after vaccination. CDR3 nucleotides: TGTGCCAGCAGTCGGGACAGGGGGCGAGTGAACACTGAAGCTTTCTTT. As protein: CASSRDRGRVNTEAFF.